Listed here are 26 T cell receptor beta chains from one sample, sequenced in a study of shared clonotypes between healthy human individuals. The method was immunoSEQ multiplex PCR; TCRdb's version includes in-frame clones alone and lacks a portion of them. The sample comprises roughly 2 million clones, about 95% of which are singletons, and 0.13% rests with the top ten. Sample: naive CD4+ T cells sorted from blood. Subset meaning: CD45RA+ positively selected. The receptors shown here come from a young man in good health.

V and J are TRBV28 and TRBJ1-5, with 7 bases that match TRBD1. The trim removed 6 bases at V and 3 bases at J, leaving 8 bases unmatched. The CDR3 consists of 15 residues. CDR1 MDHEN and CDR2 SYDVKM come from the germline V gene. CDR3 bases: TGTGCCAGCAGATTCTCCACAGGGGACAATCAGCCCCAGCATTTT. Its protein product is CASRFSTGDNQPQHF.

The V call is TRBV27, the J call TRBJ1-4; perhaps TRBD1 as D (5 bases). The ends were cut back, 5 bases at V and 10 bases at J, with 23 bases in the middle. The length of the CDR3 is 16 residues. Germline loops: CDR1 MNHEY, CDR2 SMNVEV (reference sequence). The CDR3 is CASSLLVGPGSGKLFF. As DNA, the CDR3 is TGTGCCAGCAGTCTCCTAGTGGGACCTGGTAGCGGAAAACTGTTTTTT.

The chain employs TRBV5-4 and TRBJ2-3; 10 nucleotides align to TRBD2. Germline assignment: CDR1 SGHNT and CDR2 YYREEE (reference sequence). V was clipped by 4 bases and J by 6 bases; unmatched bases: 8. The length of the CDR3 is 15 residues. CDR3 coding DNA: TGTGCCAGCAGCCCCGGGTCTAGCGGGAGTGATACGCAGTATTTT. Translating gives CASSPGSSGSDTQYF.

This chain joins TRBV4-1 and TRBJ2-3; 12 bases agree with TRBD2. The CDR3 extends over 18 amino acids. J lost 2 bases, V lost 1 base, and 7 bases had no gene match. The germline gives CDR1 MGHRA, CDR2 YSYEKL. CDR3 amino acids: CASSQGLAGVSFTDTQYF. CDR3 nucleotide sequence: TGCGCCAGCAGCCAAGGACTAGCGGGAGTATCCTTCACAGATACGCAGTATTTT.

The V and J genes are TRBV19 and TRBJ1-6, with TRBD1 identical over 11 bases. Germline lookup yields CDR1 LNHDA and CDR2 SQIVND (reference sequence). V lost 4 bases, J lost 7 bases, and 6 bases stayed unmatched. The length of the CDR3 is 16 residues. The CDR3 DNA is TGTGCCAGTAGTACAACCGGACAGGGGGCGAATTCACCCCTCCACTTT. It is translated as CASSTTGQGANSPLHF. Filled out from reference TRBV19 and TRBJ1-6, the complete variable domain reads DGGITQSPKYLFRKEGQNVTLSCEQNLNHDAMYWYRQDPGQGLRLIYYSQIVNDFQKGDIAEGYSVSREKKESFPLTVTSAQKNPTAFYLCASSTTGQGANSPLHFGNGTRLTVT.

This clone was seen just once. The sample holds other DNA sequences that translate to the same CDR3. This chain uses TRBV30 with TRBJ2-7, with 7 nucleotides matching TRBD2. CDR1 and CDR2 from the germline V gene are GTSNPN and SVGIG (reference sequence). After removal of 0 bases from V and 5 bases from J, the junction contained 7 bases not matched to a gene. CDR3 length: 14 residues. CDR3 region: CAWSVLAGVNEQYF. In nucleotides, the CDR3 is TGTGCCTGGAGTGTACTGGCGGGGGTCAACGAGCAGTACTTC.

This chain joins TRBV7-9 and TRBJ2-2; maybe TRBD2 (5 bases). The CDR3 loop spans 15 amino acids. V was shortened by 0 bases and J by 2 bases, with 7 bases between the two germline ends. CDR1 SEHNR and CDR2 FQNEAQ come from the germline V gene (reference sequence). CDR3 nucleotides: TGTGCCAGCAGCTTAGCCAGACTAAACACCGGGGAGCTGTTTTTT. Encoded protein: CASSLARLNTGELFF. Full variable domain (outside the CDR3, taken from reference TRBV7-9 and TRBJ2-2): DTGVSQNPRHKITKRGQNVTFRCDPISEHNRLYWYRQTLGQGPEFLTYFQNEAQLEKSRLLSDRFSAERPKGSFSTLEIQRTEQGDSAMYLCASSLARLNTGELFFGEGSRLTVL.

CDR3 DNA sequence: TGTGCCAGCAAAAAGGCTGCAACTAATGAAAAACTGTTTTTT. Translated, it gives CASKKAATNEKLFF. This chain uses TRBV6-5 with TRBJ1-4; D not resolved. Germline V gene sequence: CDR1 MNHEY, CDR2 SVGAGI. V lost 7 bases and J 0 bases, leaving 9 bases between the germline ends. This CDR3 region has 14 residues.

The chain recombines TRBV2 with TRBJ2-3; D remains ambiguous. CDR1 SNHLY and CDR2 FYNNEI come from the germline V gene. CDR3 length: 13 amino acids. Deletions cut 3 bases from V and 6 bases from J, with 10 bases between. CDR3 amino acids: CASSELARDTQYF. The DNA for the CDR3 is TGTGCCAGCAGTGAGCTGGCTAGGGATACGCAGTATTTT.

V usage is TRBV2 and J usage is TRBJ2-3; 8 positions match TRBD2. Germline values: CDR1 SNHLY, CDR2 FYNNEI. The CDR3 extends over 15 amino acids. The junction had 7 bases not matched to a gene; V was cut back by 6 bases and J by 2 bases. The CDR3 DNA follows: TGTGCCAGCAGGAGGATAGCGGGGCCCACAGATACGCAGTATTTT. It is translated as CASRRIAGPTDTQYF.

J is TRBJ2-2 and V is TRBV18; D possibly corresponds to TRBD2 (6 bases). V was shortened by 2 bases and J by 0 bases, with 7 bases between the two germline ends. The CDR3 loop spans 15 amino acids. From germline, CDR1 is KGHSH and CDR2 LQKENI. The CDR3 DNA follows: TGTGCCAGCTCACCATGGGGGGCGAACACCGGGGAGCTGTTTTTT. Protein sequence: CASSPWGANTGELFF.

CDR3 in amino acids: CASSLAGTAATNEKLFF. CDR3 DNA sequence: TGCGCCAGCAGCTTGGCCGGGACGGCTGCAACTAATGAAAAACTGTTTTTT. This sequence joins TRBV5-1 and TRBJ1-4, with D perhaps matching TRBD1 (5 bases). Germline lookup yields CDR1 SGHRS and CDR2 YFSETQ. Trimming took 0 bases from V and 0 from J, leaving 12 bases between them. The CDR3 consists of 17 residues.

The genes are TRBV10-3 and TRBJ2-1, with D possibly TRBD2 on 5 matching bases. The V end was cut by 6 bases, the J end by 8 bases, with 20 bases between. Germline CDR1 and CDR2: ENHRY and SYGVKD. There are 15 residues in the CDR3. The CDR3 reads CAIRVAEGIGYEQFF. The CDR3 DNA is TGTGCCATCAGGGTAGCCGAGGGAATAGGCTATGAGCAGTTCTTC.

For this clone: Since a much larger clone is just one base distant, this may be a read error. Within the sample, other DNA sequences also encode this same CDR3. The CDR3 DNA is TGCAGTGCTAGAGATAGGAATGAGCAGTTCTTC. Translated: CSARDRNEQFF. The chain joins TRBV20-1 to TRBJ2-1; no definite D call. Germline lookup yields CDR1 DFQATT and CDR2 SNEGSKA (reference sequence). The CDR3 spans 11 residues. Deletions cut 0 bases from V and 7 bases from J, with 4 bases between.

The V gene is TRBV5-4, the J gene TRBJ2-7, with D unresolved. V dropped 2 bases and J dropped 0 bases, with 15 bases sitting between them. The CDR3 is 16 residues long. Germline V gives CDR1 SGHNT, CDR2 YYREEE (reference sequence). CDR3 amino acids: CASSLLGSPASYEQYF. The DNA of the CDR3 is TGTGCCAGCAGCTTATTGGGCAGTCCGGCCTCCTACGAGCAGTACTTC.

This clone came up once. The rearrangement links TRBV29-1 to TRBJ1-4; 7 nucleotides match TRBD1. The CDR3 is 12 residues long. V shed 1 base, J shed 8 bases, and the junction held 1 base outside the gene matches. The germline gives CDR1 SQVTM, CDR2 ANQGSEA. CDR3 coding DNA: TGCAGCGTTGAAGGACAGGGAGAAAAACTGTTTTTT. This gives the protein CSVEGQGEKLFF. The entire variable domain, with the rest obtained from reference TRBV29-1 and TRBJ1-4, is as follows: SAVISQKPSRDICQRGTSLTIQCQVDSQVTMMFWYRQQPGQSLTLIATANQGSEATYESGFVIDKFPISRPNLTFSTLTVSNMSPEDSSIYLCSVEGQGEKLFFGSGTQLSVL.

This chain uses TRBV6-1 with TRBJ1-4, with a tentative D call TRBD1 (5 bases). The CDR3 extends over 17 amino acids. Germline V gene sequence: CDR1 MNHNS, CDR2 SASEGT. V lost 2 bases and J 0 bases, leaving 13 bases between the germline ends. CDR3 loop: CASSEKGAAATNEKLFF. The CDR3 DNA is TGTGCCAGCAGTGAAAAAGGGGCCGCTGCAACTAATGAAAAACTGTTTTTT.

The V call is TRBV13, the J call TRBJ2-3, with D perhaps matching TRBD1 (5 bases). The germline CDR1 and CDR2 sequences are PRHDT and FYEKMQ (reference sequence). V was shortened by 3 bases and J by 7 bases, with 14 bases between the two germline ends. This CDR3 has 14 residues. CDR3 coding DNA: TGTGCCAGCAGCTTCAGGGCTTTGGGAAATACGCAGTATTTT. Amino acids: CASSFRALGNTQYF.

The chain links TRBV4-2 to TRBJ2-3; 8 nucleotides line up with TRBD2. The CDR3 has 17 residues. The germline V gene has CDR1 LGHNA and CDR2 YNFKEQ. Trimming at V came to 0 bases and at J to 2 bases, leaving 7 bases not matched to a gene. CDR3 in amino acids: CASSQEGRRGDTDTQYF. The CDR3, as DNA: TGTGCCAGCAGCCAAGAAGGACGGCGGGGGGACACAGATACGCAGTATTTT.

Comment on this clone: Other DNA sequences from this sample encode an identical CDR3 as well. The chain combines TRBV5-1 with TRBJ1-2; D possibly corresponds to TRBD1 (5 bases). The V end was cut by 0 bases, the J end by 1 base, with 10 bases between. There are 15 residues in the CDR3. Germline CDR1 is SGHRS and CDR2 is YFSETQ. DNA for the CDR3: TGCGCCAGCAGCTTGGACGCGGGGCTTAACTATGGCTACACCTTC. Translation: CASSLDAGLNYGYTF.

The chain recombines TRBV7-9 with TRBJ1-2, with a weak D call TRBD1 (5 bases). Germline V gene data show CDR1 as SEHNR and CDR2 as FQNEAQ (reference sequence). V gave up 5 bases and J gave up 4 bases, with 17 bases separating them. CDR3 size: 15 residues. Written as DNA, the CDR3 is TGTGCCAGCAGCCCCCCCCTGGGGCAGGGCTATGGCTACACCTTC. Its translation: CASSPPLGQGYGYTF.

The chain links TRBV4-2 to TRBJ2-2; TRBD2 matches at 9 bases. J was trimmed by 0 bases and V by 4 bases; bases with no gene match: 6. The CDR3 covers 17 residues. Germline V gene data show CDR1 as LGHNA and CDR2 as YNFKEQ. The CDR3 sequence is CASSLTQRGANTGELFF. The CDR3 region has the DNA TGTGCCAGCAGCCTAACACAGCGGGGGGCGAACACCGGGGAGCTGTTTTTT.

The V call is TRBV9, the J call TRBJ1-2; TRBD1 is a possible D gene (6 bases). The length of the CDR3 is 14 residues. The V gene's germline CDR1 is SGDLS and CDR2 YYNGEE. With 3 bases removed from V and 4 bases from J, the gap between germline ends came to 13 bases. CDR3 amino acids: CASSGYGGAYGYTF. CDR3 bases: TGTGCCAGCAGCGGGTACGGGGGGGCCTATGGCTACACCTTC. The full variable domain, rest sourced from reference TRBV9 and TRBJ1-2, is DSGVTQTPKHLITATGQRVTLRCSPRSGDLSVYWYQQSLDQGLQFLIQYYNGEERAKGNILERFSAQQFPDLHSELNLSSLELGDSALYFCASSGYGGAYGYTFGSGTRLTVV.

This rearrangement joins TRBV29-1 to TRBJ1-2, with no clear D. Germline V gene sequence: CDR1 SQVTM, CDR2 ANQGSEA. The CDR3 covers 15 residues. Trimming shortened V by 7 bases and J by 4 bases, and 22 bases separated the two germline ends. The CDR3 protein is CSAEPLSARSYGYTF. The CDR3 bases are TGCAGCGCTGAGCCCCTCTCCGCCAGGTCCTATGGCTACACCTTC.

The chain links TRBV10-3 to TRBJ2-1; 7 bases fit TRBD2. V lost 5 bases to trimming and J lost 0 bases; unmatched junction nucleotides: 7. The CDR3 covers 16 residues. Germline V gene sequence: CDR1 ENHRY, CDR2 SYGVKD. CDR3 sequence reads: CAISRGGTSSYNEQFF. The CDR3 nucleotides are TGTGCCATCAGTAGGGGAGGGACCAGCTCCTACAATGAGCAGTTCTTC.

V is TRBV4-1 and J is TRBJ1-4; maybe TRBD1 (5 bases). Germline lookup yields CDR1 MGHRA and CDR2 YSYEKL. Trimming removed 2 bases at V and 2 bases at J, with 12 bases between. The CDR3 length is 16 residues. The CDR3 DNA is TGCGCCAGCAGCCAATTGCAGGGCTTGACTAATGAAAAACTGTTTTTT. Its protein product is CASSQLQGLTNEKLFF.